This record looks at one T cell receptor beta chain sequence and its context. Its target is unknown. This sample was taken from a study of long-term antiretroviral therapy in people with HIV. Study-wide findings and caveats: Post-treatment diversity went higher with ART but stayed below transplant donor controls.

The germline V and J ends were trimmed by 0 bases and 5 bases, with 1 base remaining between them. This CDR3 region has 11 residues. CDR1 and CDR2 from the germline V gene are SGHAT and FQNNGV. Sequencing used immunoSEQ v3.0 at survey level. The table came from immunoSEQ multiplex PCR; TCRdb's copy has only in-frame clones and leaves some out. The sample gives about 20,000 clones, around 80% of which show up once; 11% to 15% is in the top ten. The chain carries TRBV11-2 and TRBJ1-1; D gene uncertain. This receptor was obtained from a woman in her twenties or thirties with HIV. The input for sequencing was unsorted PBMCs, taken 2.9 years after starting antiretroviral therapy. Here the CDR3 reads CASSLETEAFF. The DNA of the CDR3 is TGTGCCAGCAGCTTAGAAACTGAAGCTTTCTTT.